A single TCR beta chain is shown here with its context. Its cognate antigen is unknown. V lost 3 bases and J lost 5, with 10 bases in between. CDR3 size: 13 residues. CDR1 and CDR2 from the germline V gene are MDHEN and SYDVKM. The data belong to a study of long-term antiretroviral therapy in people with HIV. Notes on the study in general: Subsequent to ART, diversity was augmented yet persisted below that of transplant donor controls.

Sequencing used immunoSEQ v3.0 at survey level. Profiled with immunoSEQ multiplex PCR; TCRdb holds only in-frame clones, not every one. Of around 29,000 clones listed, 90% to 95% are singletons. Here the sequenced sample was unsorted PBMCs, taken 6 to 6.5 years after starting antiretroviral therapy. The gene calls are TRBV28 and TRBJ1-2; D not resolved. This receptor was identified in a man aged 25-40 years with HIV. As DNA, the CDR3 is TGTGCCAGCAGTTTTTCTGATTCATATGGCTACACCTTC. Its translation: CASSFSDSYGYTF.